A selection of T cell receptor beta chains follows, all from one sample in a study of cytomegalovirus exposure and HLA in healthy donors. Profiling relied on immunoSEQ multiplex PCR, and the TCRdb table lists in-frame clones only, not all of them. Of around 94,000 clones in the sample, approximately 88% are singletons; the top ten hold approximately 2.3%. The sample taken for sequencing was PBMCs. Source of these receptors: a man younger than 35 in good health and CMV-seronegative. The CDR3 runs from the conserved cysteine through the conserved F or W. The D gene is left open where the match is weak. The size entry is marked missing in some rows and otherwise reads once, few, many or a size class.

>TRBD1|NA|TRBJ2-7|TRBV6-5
CASAPRTGFNEQYF
TGTGCCAGCGCCCCCCGGACAGGGTTCAACGAGCAGTACTTC
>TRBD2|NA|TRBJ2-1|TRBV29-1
CSVVDGRNNEQFF
TGCAGCGTTGTGGACGGGAGGAACAATGAGCAGTTCTTC
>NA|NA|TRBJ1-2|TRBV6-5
CASRIDSTYGYTF
TGTGCCAGCAGAATCGACAGCACCTATGGCTACACCTTC
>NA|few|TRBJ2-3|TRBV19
CASSSPYDTQYF
TGTGCCAGTAGTTCGCCCTACGATACGCAGTATTTT
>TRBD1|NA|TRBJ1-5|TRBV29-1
CSVEEGTGQHF
TGCAGCGTTGAAGAGGGGACAGGTCAGCATTTT
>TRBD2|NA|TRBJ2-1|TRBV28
CASSSPSGRGHEQFF
TGTGCCAGCAGTTCCCCTAGCGGGAGAGGCCATGAGCAGTTCTTC
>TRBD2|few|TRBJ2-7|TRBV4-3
CASSQGLAGNYEQYF
TGCGCCAGCAGCCAAGGACTAGCGGGCAATTACGAGCAGTACTTC
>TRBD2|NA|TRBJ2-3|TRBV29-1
CSVDTSGGKTQYF
TGCAGCGTTGACACTAGCGGTGGTAAGACGCAGTATTTT
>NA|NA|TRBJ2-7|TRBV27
CASSLYGGSYEQYF
TGTGCCAGCAGTTTATACGGGGGCTCCTACGAGCAGTACTTC
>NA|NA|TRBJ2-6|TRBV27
CASSHPPVGANVLTF
TGTGCCAGCAGCCACCCGCCGGTTGGGGCCAACGTCCTGACTTTC
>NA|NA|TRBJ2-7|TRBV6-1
CASIMSPVPSYEQYF
TGTGCCAGCATAATGTCGCCAGTTCCCTCCTACGAGCAGTACTTC
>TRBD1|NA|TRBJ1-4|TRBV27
CASSFRQGRSEKLFF
TGTGCCAGCAGTTTTCGACAGGGGAGATCTGAAAAACTGTTTTTT
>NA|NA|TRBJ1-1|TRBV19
CASSIGGQYISLGTEAFF
TGTGCCAGTAGTATAGGGGGGCAATATATTTCCCTCGGAACTGAAGCTTTCTTT
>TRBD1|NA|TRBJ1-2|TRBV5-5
CASSLGTGGLGGGYTF
TGTGCCAGCAGCTTGGGGACAGGGGGCCTCGGCGGCGGCTACACCTTC
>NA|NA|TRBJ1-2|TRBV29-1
CSVDPGNYGYTF
TGCAGCGTTGATCCAGGTAACTATGGCTACACCTTC
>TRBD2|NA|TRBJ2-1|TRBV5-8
CASSLVLAGIGNKQFF
TGTGCCAGCAGCTTGGTACTAGCGGGAATAGGGAATAAGCAGTTCTTC
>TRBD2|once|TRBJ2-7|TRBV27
CASSPPSGRATYEQYF
TGTGCCAGCAGTCCGCCTAGCGGGAGGGCCACTTACGAGCAGTACTTC
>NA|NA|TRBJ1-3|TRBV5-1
CASSLGSSYGNTIYF
TGCGCCAGCAGCTTGGGCTCCAGTTATGGAAACACCATATATTTT
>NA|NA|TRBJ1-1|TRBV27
CASSPSGRYMNTEAFF
TGTGCCAGCAGTCCGAGCGGCAGATACATGAACACTGAAGCTTTCTTT
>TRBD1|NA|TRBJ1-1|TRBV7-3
CASSSRQGAHTEAFF
TGTGCCAGCAGCTCACGACAGGGGGCACACACTGAAGCTTTCTTT
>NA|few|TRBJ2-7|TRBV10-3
CAISESVGASSYEQYF
TGTGCCATCAGTGAGTCGGTAGGGGCAAGCTCCTACGAGCAGTACTTC
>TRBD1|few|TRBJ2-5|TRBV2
CASLRGETQYF
TGTGCCAGTCTCAGGGGGGAGACCCAGTACTTC
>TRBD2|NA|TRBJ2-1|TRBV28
CASSLLGLAGAHEQFF
TGTGCCAGCAGTTTATTAGGACTAGCGGGAGCCCATGAGCAGTTCTTC
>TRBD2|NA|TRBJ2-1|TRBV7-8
CASSLREGLYNEQFF
TGTGCCAGCAGCTTACGGGAGGGCCTGTACAATGAGCAGTTCTTC
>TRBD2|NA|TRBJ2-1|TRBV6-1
CASSESVGRAVNEQFF
TGTGCCAGCAGTGAATCTGTCGGGAGGGCCGTCAATGAGCAGTTCTTC
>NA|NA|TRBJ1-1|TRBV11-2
CASSLYTGTLNTEAFF
TGTGCCAGCAGCTTATACACCGGGACACTAAACACTGAAGCTTTCTTT